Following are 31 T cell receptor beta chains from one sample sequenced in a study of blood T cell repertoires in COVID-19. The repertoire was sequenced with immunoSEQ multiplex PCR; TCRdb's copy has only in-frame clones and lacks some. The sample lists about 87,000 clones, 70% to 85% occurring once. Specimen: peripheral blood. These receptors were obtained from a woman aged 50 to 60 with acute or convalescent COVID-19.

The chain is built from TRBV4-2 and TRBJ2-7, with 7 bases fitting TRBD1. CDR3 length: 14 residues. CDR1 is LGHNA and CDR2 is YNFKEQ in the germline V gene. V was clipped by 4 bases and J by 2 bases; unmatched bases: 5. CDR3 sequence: CASSPEGTAYEQYF. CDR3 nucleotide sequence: TGTGCCAGCAGCCCGGAAGGGACAGCCTACGAGCAGTACTTC.

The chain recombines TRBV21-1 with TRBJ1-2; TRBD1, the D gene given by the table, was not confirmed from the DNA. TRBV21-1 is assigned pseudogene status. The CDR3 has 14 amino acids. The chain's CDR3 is CASSKGQGVTGYTF. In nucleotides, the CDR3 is TGTGCCAGCAGCAAAGGACAGGGGGTGACTGGCTACACCTTC.

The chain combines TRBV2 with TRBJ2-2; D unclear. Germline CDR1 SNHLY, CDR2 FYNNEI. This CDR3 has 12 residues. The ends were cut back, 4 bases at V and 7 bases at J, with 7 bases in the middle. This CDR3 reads CASSVSFGELFF. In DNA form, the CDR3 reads TGTGCCAGCAGTGTTAGCTTCGGGGAGCTGTTTTTT.

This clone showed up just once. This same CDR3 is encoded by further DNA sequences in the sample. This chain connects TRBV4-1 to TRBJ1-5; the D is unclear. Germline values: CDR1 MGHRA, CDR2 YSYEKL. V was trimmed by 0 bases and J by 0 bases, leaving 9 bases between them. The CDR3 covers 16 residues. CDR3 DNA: TGCGCCAGCAGCCAAGATCCCGGGAATAGCAATCAGCCCCAGCATTTT. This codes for CASSQDPGNSNQPQHF.

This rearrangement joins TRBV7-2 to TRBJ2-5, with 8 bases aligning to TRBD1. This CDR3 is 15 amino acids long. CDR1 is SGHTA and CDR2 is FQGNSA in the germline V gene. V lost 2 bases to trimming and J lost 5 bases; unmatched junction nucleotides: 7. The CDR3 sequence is CASSLQQGARETQYF. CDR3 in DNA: TGTGCCAGCAGCTTACAGCAGGGGGCAAGGGAGACCCAGTACTTC.

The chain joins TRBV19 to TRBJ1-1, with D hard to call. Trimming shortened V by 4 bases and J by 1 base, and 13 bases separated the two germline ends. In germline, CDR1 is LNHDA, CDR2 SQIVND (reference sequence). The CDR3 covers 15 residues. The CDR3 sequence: CASSKGGQSNTEAFF. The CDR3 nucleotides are TGTGCCAGTAGTAAAGGAGGCCAGTCGAACACTGAAGCTTTCTTT. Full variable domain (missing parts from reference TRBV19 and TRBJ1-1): DGGITQSPKYLFRKEGQNVTLSCEQNLNHDAMYWYRQDPGQGLRLIYYSQIVNDFQKGDIAEGYSVSREKKESFPLTVTSAQKNPTAFYLCASSKGGQSNTEAFFGQGTRLTVV.

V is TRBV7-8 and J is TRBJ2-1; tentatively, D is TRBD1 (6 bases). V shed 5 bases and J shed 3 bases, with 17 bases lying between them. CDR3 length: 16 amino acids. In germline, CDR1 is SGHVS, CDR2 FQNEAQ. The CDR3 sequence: CASSPRAGTSYNEQFF. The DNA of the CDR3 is TGTGCCAGCAGCCCTAGAGCCGGGACAAGCTACAATGAGCAGTTCTTC.

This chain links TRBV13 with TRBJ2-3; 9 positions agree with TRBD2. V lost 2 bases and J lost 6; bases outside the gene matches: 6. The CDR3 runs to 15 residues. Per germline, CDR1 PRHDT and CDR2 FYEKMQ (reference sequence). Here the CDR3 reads CASSLRSSGGDTQYF. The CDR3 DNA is TGTGCCAGCAGCTTACGGAGTAGCGGGGGTGATACGCAGTATTTT.

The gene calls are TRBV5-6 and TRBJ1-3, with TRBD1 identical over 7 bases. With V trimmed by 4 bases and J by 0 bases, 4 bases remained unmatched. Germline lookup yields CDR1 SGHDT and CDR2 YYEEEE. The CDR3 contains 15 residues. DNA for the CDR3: TGTGCCAGCAGCCCCCGGGACAGCTCTGGAAACACCATATATTTT. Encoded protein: CASSPRDSSGNTIYF.

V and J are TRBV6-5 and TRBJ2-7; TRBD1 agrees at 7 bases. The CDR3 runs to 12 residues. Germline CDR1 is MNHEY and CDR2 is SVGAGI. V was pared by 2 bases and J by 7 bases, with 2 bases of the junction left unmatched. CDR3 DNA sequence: TGTGCCAGCAGTTACACAGGGGATGAGCAGTACTTC. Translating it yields CASSYTGDEQYF.

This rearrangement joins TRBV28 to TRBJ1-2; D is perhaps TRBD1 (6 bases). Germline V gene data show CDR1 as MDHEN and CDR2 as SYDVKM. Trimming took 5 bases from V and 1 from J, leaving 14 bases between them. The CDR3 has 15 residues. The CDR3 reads CASSPLRGNNYGYTF. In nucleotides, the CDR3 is TGTGCCAGCAGTCCACTAAGGGGGAATAACTATGGCTACACCTTC.

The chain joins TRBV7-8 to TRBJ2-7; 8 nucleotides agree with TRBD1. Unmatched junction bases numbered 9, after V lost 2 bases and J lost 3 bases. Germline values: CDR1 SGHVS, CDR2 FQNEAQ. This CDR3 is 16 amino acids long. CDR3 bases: TGTGCCAGCAGCTTACTGGACAGGGCTGAAGACTACGAGCAGTACTTC. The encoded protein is CASSLLDRAEDYEQYF.

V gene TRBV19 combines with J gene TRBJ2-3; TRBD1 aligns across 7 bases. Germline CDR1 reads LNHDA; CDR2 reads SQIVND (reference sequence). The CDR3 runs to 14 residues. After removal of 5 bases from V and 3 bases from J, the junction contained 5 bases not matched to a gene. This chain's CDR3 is CASSLGTATDTQYF. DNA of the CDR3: TGTGCCAGTAGTCTCGGGACAGCAACAGATACGCAGTATTTT. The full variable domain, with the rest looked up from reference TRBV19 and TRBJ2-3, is DGGITQSPKYLFRKEGQNVTLSCEQNLNHDAMYWYRQDPGQGLRLIYYSQIVNDFQKGDIAEGYSVSREKKESFPLTVTSAQKNPTAFYLCASSLGTATDTQYFGPGTRLTVL.

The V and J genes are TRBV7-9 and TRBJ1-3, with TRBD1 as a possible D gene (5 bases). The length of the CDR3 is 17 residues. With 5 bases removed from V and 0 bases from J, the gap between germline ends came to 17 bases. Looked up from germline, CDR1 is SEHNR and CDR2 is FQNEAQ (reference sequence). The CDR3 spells CASSKTTASTSGNTIYF. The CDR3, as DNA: TGTGCCAGCAGCAAGACGACAGCAAGTACCTCTGGAAACACCATATATTTT.

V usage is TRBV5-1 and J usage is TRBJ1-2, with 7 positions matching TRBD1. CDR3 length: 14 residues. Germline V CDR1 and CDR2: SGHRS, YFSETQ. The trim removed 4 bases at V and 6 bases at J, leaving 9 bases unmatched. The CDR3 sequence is CASSDRQGGNGYTF. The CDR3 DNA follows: TGCGCCAGCAGCGATAGACAGGGAGGTAATGGCTACACCTTC.

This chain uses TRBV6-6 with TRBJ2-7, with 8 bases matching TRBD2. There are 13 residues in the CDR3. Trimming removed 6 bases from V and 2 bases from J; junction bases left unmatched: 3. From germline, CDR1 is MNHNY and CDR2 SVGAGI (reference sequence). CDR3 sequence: CASRGGGPYEQYF. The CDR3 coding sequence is TGTGCCAGCAGGGGCGGGGGGCCCTACGAGCAGTACTTC.

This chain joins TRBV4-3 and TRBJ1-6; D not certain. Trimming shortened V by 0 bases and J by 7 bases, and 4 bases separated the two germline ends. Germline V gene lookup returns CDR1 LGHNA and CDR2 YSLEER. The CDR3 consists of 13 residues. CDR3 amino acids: CASSQERNSPLHF. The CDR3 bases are TGCGCCAGCAGCCAAGAACGGAATTCACCCCTCCACTTT.

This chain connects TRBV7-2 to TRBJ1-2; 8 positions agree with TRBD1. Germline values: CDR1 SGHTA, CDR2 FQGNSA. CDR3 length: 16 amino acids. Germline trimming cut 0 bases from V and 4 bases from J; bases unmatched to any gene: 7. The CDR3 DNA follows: TGTGCCAGCAGCTTAGCTGGCAGGGGGCAGGGCTATGGCTACACCTTC. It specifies CASSLAGRGQGYGYTF.

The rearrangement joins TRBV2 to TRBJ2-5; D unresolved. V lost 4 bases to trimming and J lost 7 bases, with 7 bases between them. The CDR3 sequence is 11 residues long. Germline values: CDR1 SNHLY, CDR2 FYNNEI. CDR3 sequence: CASSGVATQYF. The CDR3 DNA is TGTGCCAGCAGTGGTGTGGCGACCCAGTACTTC.

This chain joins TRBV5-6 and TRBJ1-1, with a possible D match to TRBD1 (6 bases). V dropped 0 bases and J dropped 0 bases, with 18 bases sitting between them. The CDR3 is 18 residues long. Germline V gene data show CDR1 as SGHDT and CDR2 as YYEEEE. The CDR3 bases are TGTGCCAGCAGCTTGGAATTCGGTGTGGGGGCCATGAACACTGAAGCTTTCTTT. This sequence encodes CASSLEFGVGAMNTEAFF.

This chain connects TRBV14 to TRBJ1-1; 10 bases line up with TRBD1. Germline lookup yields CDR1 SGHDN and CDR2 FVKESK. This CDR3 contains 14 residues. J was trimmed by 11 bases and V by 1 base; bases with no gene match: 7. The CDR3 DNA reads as TGTGCCAGCAGCCAAGCCAGGACAGGGGGGAGGGCTTTCTTT. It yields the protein CASSQARTGGRAFF.

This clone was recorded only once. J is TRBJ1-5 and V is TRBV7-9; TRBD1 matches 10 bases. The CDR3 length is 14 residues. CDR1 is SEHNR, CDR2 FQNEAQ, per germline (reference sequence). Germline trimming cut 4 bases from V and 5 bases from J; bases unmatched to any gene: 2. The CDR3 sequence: CASSWGQGYQPQHF. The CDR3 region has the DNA TGTGCCAGCAGCTGGGGACAGGGGTATCAGCCCCAGCATTTT.

The CDR3 DNA sequence: TGTGCCAGCAGCCAAGATCATAGTAGCAATGAGCAGTTCTTC. Translating gives CASSQDHSSNEQFF. The chain has TRBV3-1 (or the pseudogene TRBV3-2) and TRBJ2-1, with D unresolved. The CDR3 consists of 14 residues. The germline V gene has CDR1 LGHDT and CDR2 YNNKEL (reference sequence). Deletions cut 0 bases from V and 6 bases from J, with 9 bases between.

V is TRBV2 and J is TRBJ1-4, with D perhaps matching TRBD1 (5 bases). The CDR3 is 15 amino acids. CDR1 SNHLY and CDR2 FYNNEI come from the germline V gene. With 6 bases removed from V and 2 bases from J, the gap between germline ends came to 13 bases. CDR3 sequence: CASRLISGTNEKLFF. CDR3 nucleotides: TGTGCCAGCAGATTAATCTCAGGGACTAATGAAAAACTGTTTTTT.

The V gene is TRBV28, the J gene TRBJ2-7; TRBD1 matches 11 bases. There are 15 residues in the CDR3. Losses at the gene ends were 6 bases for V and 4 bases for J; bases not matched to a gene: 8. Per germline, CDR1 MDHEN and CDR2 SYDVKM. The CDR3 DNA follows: TGTGCCAGCAGGTCCGGGACAGGGGGTCATTACGAGCAGTACTTC. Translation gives CASRSGTGGHYEQYF.

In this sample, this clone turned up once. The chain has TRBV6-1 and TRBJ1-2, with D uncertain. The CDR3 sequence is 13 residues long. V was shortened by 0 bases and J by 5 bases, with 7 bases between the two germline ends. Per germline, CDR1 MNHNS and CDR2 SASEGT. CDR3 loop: CASSEAADYGYTF. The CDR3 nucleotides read TGTGCCAGCAGTGAAGCGGCGGATTATGGCTACACCTTC.

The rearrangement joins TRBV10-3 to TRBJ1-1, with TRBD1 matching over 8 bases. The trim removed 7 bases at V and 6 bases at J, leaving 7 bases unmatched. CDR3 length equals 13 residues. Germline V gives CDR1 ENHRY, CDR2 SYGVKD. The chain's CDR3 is CAIIGQGPSEAFF. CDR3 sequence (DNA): TGTGCCATCATCGGACAGGGACCTTCTGAAGCTTTCTTT.

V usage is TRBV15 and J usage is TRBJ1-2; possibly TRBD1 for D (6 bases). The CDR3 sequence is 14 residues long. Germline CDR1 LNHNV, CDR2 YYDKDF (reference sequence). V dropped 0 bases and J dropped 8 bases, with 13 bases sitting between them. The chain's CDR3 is CATSRDLGGIGYTF. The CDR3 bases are TGTGCCACCAGCAGAGATCTTGGGGGCATAGGCTACACCTTC.

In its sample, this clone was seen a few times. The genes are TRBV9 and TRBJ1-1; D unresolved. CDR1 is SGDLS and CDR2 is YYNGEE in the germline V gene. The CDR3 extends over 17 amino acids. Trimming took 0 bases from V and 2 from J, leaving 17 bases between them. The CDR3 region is CASSVDPAGGTNTEAFF. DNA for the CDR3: TGTGCCAGCAGCGTAGACCCCGCCGGCGGCACTAACACTGAAGCTTTCTTT.

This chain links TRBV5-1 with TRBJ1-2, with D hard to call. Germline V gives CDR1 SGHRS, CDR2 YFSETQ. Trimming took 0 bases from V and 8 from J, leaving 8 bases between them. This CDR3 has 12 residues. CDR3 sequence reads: CASSLDPSGYTF. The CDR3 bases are TGCGCCAGCAGCTTGGACCCGAGCGGCTACACCTTC.

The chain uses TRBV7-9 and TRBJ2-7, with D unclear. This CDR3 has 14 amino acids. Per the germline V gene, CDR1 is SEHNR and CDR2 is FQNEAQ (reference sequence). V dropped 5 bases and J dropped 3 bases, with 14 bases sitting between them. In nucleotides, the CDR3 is TGTGCCAGCAGCCCCCGGTCGTCGCGCTACGAGCAGTACTTC. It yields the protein CASSPRSSRYEQYF.